The 29 T cell receptor beta chains given below trace back to one sample, sequenced in a study of cytomegalovirus exposure and HLA in healthy donors. Primers included in the PCR were 60 Vbeta and 13 Jbeta primers. The protocol was immunoSEQ multiplex PCR, while the TCRdb copy is restricted to in-frame clones and leaves out a portion. Altogether 180,000 or so clones are present, 65% to 85% being singletons, with the ten largest covering about 1.4%. The sequenced sample was PBMCs. All receptors come from a girl aged 5-17 years in good health and CMV-seropositive.

The chain combines TRBV15 with TRBJ1-2; D unclear. Trimming left V 1 base short and J 8 bases short, with 8 bases between. Germline V gene lookup returns CDR1 LNHNV and CDR2 YYDKDF (reference sequence). This CDR3 is built from 12 residues. The CDR3 sequence: CATSRGPRGYTF. The CDR3 DNA reads TGTGCCACCAGCAGAGGTCCGAGAGGCTACACCTTC.

The chain has TRBV5-4 and TRBJ2-1; 11 positions match TRBD2. The CDR3 runs 15 residues. J gave up 5 bases and V 0 bases, and 1 base lay outside the gene matches. Germline-derived CDR1 and CDR2 are SGHNT and YYREEE (reference sequence). The CDR3 reads CASSLGLAGNNEQFF. The CDR3 DNA reads TGTGCCAGCAGCTTGGGACTAGCGGGGAACAATGAGCAGTTCTTC.

This chain uses TRBV6-1 with TRBJ1-3; D is possibly TRBD1 (5 bases). Deletions cut 6 bases from V and 2 bases from J, with 11 bases between. CDR3 length equals 14 residues. From germline, CDR1 is MNHNS and CDR2 SASEGT. CDR3 residues: CASRADRAGNTIYF. The CDR3, as DNA: TGTGCCAGCAGAGCCGACAGAGCTGGAAACACCATATATTTT.

The V call is TRBV29-1, the J call TRBJ2-3; 15 nucleotides agree with TRBD2. The CDR3 is 18 residues long. Germline trimming cut 4 bases from V and 2 bases from J; bases unmatched to any gene: 10. Germline values: CDR1 SQVTM, CDR2 ANQGSEA. CDR3 in amino acids: CSVVFSWTSGGATDTQYF. DNA for the CDR3: TGCAGCGTTGTCTTCTCCTGGACTAGCGGGGGGGCCACAGATACGCAGTATTTT.

The rearrangement links TRBV7-9 to TRBJ1-1; 10 nucleotides match TRBD1. The V segment lost 8 bases and the J segment 4 bases; nucleotides outside the gene matches: 13. The CDR3 spans 16 residues. The germline V gene encodes CDR1 SEHNR and CDR2 FQNEAQ (reference sequence). The CDR3 is CASSPRWTGGVTEAFF. The CDR3 nucleotides read TGTGCCAGCTCCCCTCGGTGGACAGGGGGAGTCACTGAAGCTTTCTTT.

The rearrangement uses TRBV11-2 and TRBJ1-5; D is possibly TRBD1 (5 bases). Germline CDR1 is SGHAT and CDR2 is FQNNGV. V shed 3 bases and J shed 2 bases, with 11 bases lying between them. CDR3 length equals 15 residues. The CDR3 reads CASSLMGEGNQPQHF. The CDR3 DNA is TGTGCCAGCAGCTTGATGGGGGAGGGCAATCAGCCCCAGCATTTT. Together with reference TRBV11-2 and TRBJ1-5, the CDR3 gives the full variable domain: EAGVAQSPRYKIIEKRQSVAFWCNPISGHATLYWYQQILGQGPKLLIQFQNNGVVDDSQLPKDRFSAERLKGVDSTLKIQPAKLEDSAVYLCASSLMGEGNQPQHFGDGTRLSIL.

This clone was detected a few times. The rearrangement links TRBV19 to TRBJ2-3; 13 positions match TRBD2. Per the germline V gene, CDR1 is LNHDA and CDR2 is SQIVND (reference sequence). J gave up 5 bases and V 5 bases, and 7 bases lay outside the gene matches. The CDR3 has 16 residues. The CDR3 DNA follows: TGTGCCAGTAGTCTTGGGACTAGCGGGATGAGAGATACGCAGTATTTT. It encodes CASSLGTSGMRDTQYF.

V is TRBV14 and J is TRBJ2-1, with 12 bases matching TRBD2. Germline CDR1 SGHDN, CDR2 FVKESK. J lost 11 bases, V lost 4 bases, and 9 bases had no gene match. The CDR3 has 15 amino acids. Here the CDR3 DNA reads TGTGCCAGCAGCCCTAGCGGGAGGGCCAGGATAAAGCAGTTCTTC. Translation: CASSPSGRARIKQFF. Supplemented by reference TRBV14 and TRBJ2-1, the full variable domain reads EAGVTQFPSHSVIEKGQTVTLRCDPISGHDNLYWYRRVMGKEIKFLLHFVKESKQDESGMPNNRFLAERTGGTYSTLKVQPAELEDSGVYFCASSPSGRARIKQFFGPGTRLTVL.

The table lists this clone with a few counts. The genes are TRBV30 and TRBJ1-2; the D is unclear. The CDR3 spans 13 residues. Germline V gene sequence: CDR1 GTSNPN, CDR2 SVGIG (reference sequence). V lost 0 bases and J 8 bases, leaving 13 bases between the germline ends. CDR3 DNA sequence: TGTGCCTGGAGTGTACACGGCGGTGAGGGCTACACCTTC. Translating gives CAWSVHGGEGYTF. Drawing the rest from reference TRBV30 and TRBJ1-2, the complete variable domain is SQTIHQWPATLVQPVGSPLSLECTVEGTSNPNLYWYRQAAGRGLQLLFYSVGIGQISSEVPQNLSASRPQDRQFILSSKKLLLSDSGFYLCAWSVHGGEGYTFGSGTRLTVV.

The chain combines TRBV5-1 with TRBJ2-1, with 12 nucleotides matching TRBD2. The CDR3 has 16 residues. Germline V CDR1 and CDR2: SGHRS, YFSETQ. V lost 2 bases to trimming and J lost 4 bases; unmatched junction nucleotides: 4. CDR3: CASSLGLAGWYNEQFF. CDR3 DNA: TGCGCCAGCAGCTTAGGACTAGCGGGATGGTACAATGAGCAGTTCTTC.

The rearrangement links TRBV10-1 to TRBJ2-1; TRBD2 aligns across 7 bases. Germline lookup yields CDR1 WNHNN and CDR2 SYGVQD (reference sequence). This CDR3 contains 14 residues. V lost 6 bases, J lost 6 bases, and 8 bases stayed unmatched. The CDR3 DNA reads TGCGCCAGCAGGGCGAGCGGGAACGGCAATGAGCAGTTCTTC. Translated, it gives CASRASGNGNEQFF.

This clone was observed a single time. The V and J genes are TRBV11-1 and TRBJ1-1; D is undetermined. With 2 bases removed from V and 6 bases from J, the gap between germline ends came to 13 bases. This CDR3 has 14 amino acids. CDR1 and CDR2 (germline): SGHAT, FQDESV (reference sequence). The CDR3 protein is CASSLWNSLPEAFF. The CDR3 nucleotides are TGTGCCAGCAGCTTATGGAACAGTCTCCCTGAAGCTTTCTTT.

V is TRBV14 and J is TRBJ2-1; D gene unclear. Germline CDR1 reads SGHDN; CDR2 reads FVKESK. Trimming took 3 bases from V and 9 from J, leaving 15 bases between them. This CDR3 spans 14 amino acids. The CDR3: CASSQPRSSGEQFF. CDR3 in DNA: TGTGCCAGCAGCCAGCCTAGATCCTCGGGTGAGCAGTTCTTC. Full variable domain (outside the CDR3, taken from reference TRBV14 and TRBJ2-1): EAGVTQFPSHSVIEKGQTVTLRCDPISGHDNLYWYRRVMGKEIKFLLHFVKESKQDESGMPNNRFLAERTGGTYSTLKVQPAELEDSGVYFCASSQPRSSGEQFFGPGTRLTVL.

The V and J genes are TRBV6-1 and TRBJ2-7, with D maybe TRBD1 (5 bases). CDR1 is MNHNS, CDR2 SASEGT, per germline. The CDR3 loop spans 13 amino acids. V was shortened by 3 bases and J by 4 bases, with 10 bases between the two germline ends. The CDR3 nucleotides read TGTGCCAGCAGTGAGGGGCTCCGGTACGAGCAGTACTTC. Protein sequence: CASSEGLRYEQYF.

This clone appeared once. The V call is TRBV15, the J call TRBJ1-5; D not resolved. Germline V gene lookup returns CDR1 LNHNV and CDR2 YYDKDF (reference sequence). V gave up 0 bases and J gave up 2 bases, with 8 bases separating them. The CDR3 sequence is 15 residues long. CDR3 DNA: TGTGCCACCAGCAGAGATCCGGGTCGCAATCAGCCCCAGCATTTT. Protein sequence: CATSRDPGRNQPQHF.

The chain carries TRBV6-6 and TRBJ2-1; tentatively, D is TRBD2 (5 bases). From germline, CDR1 is MNHNY and CDR2 SVGAGI (reference sequence). The ends were cut back, 2 bases at V and 6 bases at J, with 17 bases in the middle. The CDR3 contains 16 residues. The CDR3 loop reads CASSYRESVLTNEQFF. The DNA for the CDR3 is TGTGCCAGCAGTTACAGGGAGTCGGTTTTAACCAATGAGCAGTTCTTC.

This chain connects TRBV2 to TRBJ1-2; unclear D gene. This CDR3 has 16 residues. Germline V gene lookup returns CDR1 SNHLY and CDR2 FYNNEI. The V gene lost 4 bases and the J gene lost 6 bases, with 21 bases spanning the gap. In DNA, the CDR3 is TGTGCCAGCAGTGGGTTTGGCCCCGGCGGAGGCCATGGCTACACCTTC. The encoded protein is CASSGFGPGGGHGYTF.

The chain combines TRBV7-9 with TRBJ2-7; D possibly corresponds to TRBD2 (6 bases). There are 13 residues in the CDR3. V lost 2 bases, J lost 2 bases, and 7 bases lay in between. Germline values: CDR1 SEHNR, CDR2 FQNEAQ (reference sequence). The CDR3 region has the DNA TGTGCCAGCAGCTTAACGGGGGCCTACGAGCAGTACTTC. This translates into CASSLTGAYEQYF.

The rearrangement joins TRBV27 to TRBJ2-2; tentatively, D is TRBD2 (5 bases). Germline assignment: CDR1 MNHEY and CDR2 SMNVEV (reference sequence). Deletions cut 7 bases from V and 1 base from J, with 16 bases between. This CDR3 comprises 16 residues. CDR3 sequence reads: CASKILDPRNTGELFF. In DNA, the CDR3 is TGTGCCAGCAAAATACTAGACCCCCGGAACACCGGGGAGCTGTTTTTT.

The chain uses TRBV15 and TRBJ1-5; no reliable D call. There are 16 residues in the CDR3. Germline values: CDR1 LNHNV, CDR2 YYDKDF (reference sequence). Trimming shortened V by 5 bases and J by 2 bases, and 16 bases separated the two germline ends. The CDR3 DNA is TGTGCCACCAGCGCCCGGGATTGGTATGGCAATCAGCCCCAGCATTTT. Encoded protein: CATSARDWYGNQPQHF.

This clone was seen only a few times. The chain carries TRBV29-1 and TRBJ1-1; TRBD1 matches 7 bases. The CDR3 is made up of 15 amino acids. In germline, CDR1 is SQVTM, CDR2 ANQGSEA. With V trimmed by 6 bases and J by 1 base, 11 bases remained unmatched. CDR3 in DNA: TGCAGCGTGGAGCCGAACGACAGGGAGAACACTGAAGCTTTCTTT. Translated, it gives CSVEPNDRENTEAFF.

The sample holds a few counts of this clone. This chain links TRBV19 with TRBJ1-2; D not certain. The length of the CDR3 is 15 residues. V gave up 1 base and J gave up 7 bases, with 16 bases separating them. Germline V gene data show CDR1 as LNHDA and CDR2 as SQIVND (reference sequence). This chain's CDR3 is CASSIGPGRSGGYTF. The CDR3 coding sequence is TGTGCCAGTAGTATAGGCCCCGGGCGGAGCGGTGGCTACACCTTC.

The genes are TRBV6-5 and TRBJ1-2; 7 nucleotides agree with TRBD1. Trimming removed 4 bases from V and 8 bases from J; junction bases left unmatched: 10. There are 14 residues in the CDR3. The germline V gene encodes CDR1 MNHEY and CDR2 SVGAGI. CDR3 coding DNA: TGTGCCAGCAGTTTCGACAGGGCGCCGTACGGCTACACCTTC. This gives the protein CASSFDRAPYGYTF.

This rearrangement joins TRBV19 to TRBJ2-3; the match to TRBD2 covers 11 bases. J lost 0 bases, V lost 0 bases, and 5 bases had no gene match. The CDR3 is 18 residues long. Germline lookup yields CDR1 LNHDA and CDR2 SQIVND (reference sequence). The CDR3 DNA reads as TGTGCCAGTAGTATAGATGCTAGCGGGGGGCCTAGCACAGATACGCAGTATTTT. Its protein is CASSIDASGGPSTDTQYF.

This clone was detected only once. The rearrangement joins TRBV30 to TRBJ1-3; D is undetermined. V lost 0 bases and J 4 bases, leaving 13 bases between the germline ends. The CDR3 runs 15 residues. In germline, CDR1 is GTSNPN, CDR2 SVGIG (reference sequence). The CDR3 region is CAWSVRSRRGNTIYF. CDR3 nucleotides: TGTGCCTGGAGTGTACGAAGTCGGCGGGGAAACACCATATATTTT.

This chain connects TRBV7-2 to TRBJ1-1; weak D call: TRBD1 (5 bases). V dropped 7 bases and J dropped 5 bases, with 14 bases sitting between them. Germline CDR1 is SGHTA and CDR2 is FQGNSA. This CDR3 has 13 amino acids. The CDR3 nucleotides read TGTGCCAGCACCCCCTGGGGGGGTACTGAAGCTTTCTTT. It yields the protein CASTPWGGTEAFF.

This clone was counted between two and nine times. The rearrangement links TRBV19 to TRBJ1-4, with 7 bases lining up with TRBD1. The V gene's germline CDR1 is LNHDA and CDR2 SQIVND (reference sequence). J lost 7 bases, V lost 1 base, and 3 bases had no gene match. The CDR3 runs to 14 residues. In nucleotides, the CDR3 is TGTGCCAGTAGTATAGTCGGGACAGCTGAAAAACTGTTTTTT. Amino acids: CASSIVGTAEKLFF.

The chain uses TRBV25-1 and TRBJ1-2; D may be TRBD1 (5 bases). The germline V gene has CDR1 MGHDK and CDR2 SYGVNS. Trimming cost V 3 bases and J 4 bases, with 15 bases left between them. The CDR3 spans 15 residues. CDR3 region: CASSDSTAWTYGYTF. DNA for the CDR3: TGTGCCAGCAGTGATTCGACAGCATGGACCTATGGCTACACCTTC.

This clone has only a few counts. J is TRBJ2-7 and V is TRBV5-4, with D unclear. Trimming removed 4 bases at V and 2 bases at J, with 10 bases between. The CDR3 spans 13 residues. Germline CDR1 reads SGHNT; CDR2 reads YYREEE (reference sequence). In DNA form, the CDR3 reads TGTGCCAGCAGCCCCAGCGCGACCTACGAGCAGTACTTC. This codes for CASSPSATYEQYF.